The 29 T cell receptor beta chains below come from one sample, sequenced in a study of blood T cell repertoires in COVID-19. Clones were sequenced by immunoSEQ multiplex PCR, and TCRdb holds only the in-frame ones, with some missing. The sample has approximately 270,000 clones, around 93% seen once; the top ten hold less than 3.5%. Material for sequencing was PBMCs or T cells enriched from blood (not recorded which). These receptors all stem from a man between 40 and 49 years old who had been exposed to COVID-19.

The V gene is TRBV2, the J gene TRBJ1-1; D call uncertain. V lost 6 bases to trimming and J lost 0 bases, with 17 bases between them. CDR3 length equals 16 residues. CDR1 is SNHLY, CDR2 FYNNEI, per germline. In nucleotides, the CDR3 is TGTGCCAGCAGCGATGAACCGGGGATGATGAACACTGAAGCTTTCTTT. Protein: CASSDEPGMMNTEAFF.

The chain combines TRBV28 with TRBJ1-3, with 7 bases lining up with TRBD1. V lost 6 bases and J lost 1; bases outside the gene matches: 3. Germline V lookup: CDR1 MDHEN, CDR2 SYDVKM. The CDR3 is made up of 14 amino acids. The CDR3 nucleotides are TGTGCCAGCAGATCGACAGGGTCTGGAAACACCATATATTTT. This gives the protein CASRSTGSGNTIYF.

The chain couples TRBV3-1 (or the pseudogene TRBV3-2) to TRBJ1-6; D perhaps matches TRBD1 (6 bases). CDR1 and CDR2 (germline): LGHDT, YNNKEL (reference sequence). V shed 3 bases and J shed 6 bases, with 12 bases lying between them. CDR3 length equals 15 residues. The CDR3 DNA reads TGTGCCAGCAGCCAGTATCGGACAGTTAATTCACCCCTCCACTTT. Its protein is CASSQYRTVNSPLHF.

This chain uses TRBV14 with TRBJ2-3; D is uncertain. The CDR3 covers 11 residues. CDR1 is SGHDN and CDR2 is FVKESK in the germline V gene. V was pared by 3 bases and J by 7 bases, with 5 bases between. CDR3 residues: CASSQGYTQYF. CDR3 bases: TGTGCCAGCAGCCAGGGCTATACGCAGTATTTT.

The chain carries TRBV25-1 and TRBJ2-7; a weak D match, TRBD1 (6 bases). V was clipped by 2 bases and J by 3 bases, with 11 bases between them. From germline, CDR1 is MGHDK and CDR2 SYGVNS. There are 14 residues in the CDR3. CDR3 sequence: CASSEPGQIYEQYF. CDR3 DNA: TGTGCCAGCAGTGAACCGGGACAAATCTACGAGCAGTACTTC.

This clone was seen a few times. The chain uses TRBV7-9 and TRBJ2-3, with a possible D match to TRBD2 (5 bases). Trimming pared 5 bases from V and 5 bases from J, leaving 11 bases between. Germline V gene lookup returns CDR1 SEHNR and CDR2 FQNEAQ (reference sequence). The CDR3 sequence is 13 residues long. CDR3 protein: CASSPEGGDTQYF. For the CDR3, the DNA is TGTGCCAGCAGCCCCGAGGGCGGAGATACGCAGTATTTT.

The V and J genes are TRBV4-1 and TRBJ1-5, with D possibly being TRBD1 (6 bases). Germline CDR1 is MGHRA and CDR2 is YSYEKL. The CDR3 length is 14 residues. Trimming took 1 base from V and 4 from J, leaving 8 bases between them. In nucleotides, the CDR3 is TGCGCCAGCAGCCAAGGTAGGGGGAATCAGCCCCAGCATTTT. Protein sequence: CASSQGRGNQPQHF.

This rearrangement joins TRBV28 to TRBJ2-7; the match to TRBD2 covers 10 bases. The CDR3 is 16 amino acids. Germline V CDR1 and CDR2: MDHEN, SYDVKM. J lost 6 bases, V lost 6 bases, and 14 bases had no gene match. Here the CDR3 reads CASRNARWASGSEQYF. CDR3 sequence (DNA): TGTGCCAGCAGGAACGCTCGGTGGGCTAGCGGGAGCGAGCAGTACTTC.

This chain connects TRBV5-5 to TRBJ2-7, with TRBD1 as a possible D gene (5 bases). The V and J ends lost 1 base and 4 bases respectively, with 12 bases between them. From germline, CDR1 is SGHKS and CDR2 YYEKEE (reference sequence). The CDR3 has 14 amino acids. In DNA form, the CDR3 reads TGTGCCAGCAGCTTGAGCCAGGGATCGTACGAGCAGTACTTC. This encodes CASSLSQGSYEQYF.

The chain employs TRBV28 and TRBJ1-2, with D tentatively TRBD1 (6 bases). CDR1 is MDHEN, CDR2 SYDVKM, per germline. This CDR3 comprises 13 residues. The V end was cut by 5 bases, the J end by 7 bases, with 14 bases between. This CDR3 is CASSEGVSFGYTF. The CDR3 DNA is TGTGCCAGCAGTGAGGGGGTTAGTTTTGGCTACACCTTC.

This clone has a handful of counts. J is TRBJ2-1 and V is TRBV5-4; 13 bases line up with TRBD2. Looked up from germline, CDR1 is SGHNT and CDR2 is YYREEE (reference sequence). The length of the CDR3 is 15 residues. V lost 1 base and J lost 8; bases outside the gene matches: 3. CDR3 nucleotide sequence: TGTGCCAGCAGCTTGCGGACTAGCGGGAGTGATGAGCAGTTCTTC. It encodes CASSLRTSGSDEQFF.

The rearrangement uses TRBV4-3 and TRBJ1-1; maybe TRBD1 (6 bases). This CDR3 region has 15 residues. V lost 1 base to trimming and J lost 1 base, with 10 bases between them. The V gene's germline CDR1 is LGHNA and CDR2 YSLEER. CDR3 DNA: TGCGCCAGCAGCCAAGTGGACAGTGGGAACACTGAAGCTTTCTTT. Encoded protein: CASSQVDSGNTEAFF.

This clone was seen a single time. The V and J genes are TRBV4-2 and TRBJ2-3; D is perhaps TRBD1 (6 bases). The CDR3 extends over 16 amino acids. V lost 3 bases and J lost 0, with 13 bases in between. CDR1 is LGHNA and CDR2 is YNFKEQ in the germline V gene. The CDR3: CASSQGATGSTDTQYF. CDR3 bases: TGTGCCAGCAGCCAGGGGGCCACAGGGAGCACAGATACGCAGTATTTT.

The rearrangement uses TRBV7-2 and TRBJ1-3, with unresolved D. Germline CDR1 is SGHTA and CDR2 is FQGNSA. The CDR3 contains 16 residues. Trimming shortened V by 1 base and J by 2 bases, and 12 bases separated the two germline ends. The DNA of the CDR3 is TGTGCCAGCAGCTTAGACGGGGTGGGCACTGGAAACACCATATATTTT. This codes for CASSLDGVGTGNTIYF.

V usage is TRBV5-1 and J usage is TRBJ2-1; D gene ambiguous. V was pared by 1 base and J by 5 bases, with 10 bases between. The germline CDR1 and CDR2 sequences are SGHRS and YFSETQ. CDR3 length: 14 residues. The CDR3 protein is CASSLSRSDNEQFF. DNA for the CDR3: TGCGCCAGCAGCTTGTCCCGAAGCGACAATGAGCAGTTCTTC.

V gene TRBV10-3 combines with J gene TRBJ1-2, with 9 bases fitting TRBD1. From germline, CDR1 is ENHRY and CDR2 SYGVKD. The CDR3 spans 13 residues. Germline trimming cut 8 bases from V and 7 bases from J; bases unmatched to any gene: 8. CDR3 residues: CAIGQQGALGYTF. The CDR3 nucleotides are TGTGCCATCGGCCAACAGGGGGCCCTTGGCTACACCTTC.

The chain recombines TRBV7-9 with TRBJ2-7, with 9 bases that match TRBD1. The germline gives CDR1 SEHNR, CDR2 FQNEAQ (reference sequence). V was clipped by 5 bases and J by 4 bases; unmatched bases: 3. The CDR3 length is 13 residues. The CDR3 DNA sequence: TGTGCCAGCAGCAAACAGGGGGCGTACGAGCAGTACTTC. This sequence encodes CASSKQGAYEQYF.

CDR3 nucleotides: TGTGCCAGCAGTTACTGGAGGGAGGGGACGACCTACGAGCAGTACTTC. As protein: CASSYWREGTTYEQYF. The chain combines TRBV6-5 with TRBJ2-7, with 7 bases that match TRBD2. Germline V gives CDR1 MNHEY, CDR2 SVGAGI. J gave up 2 bases and V 1 base, and 8 bases lay outside the gene matches. The CDR3 spans 16 residues.

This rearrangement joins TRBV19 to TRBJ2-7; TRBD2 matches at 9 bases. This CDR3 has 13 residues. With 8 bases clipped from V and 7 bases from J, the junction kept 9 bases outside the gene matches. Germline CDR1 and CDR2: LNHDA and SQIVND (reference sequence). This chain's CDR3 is CASASLAGTEQYF. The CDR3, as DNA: TGTGCCAGTGCCTCCCTAGCGGGGACAGAGCAGTACTTC. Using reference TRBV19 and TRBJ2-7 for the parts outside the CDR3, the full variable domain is DGGITQSPKYLFRKEGQNVTLSCEQNLNHDAMYWYRQDPGQGLRLIYYSQIVNDFQKGDIAEGYSVSREKKESFPLTVTSAQKNPTAFYLCASASLAGTEQYFGPGTRLTVT.

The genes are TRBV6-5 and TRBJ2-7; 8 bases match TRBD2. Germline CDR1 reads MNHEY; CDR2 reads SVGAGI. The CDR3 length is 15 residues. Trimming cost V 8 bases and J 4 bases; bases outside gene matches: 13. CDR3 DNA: TGTGCCAGCTCCCTGACAGCGGGAGACCTATACGAGCAGTACTTC. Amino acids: CASSLTAGDLYEQYF.

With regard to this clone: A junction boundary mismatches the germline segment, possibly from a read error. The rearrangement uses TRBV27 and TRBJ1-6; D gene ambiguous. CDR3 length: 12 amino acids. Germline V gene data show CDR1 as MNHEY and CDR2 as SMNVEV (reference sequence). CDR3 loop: CASSLRGARLSF. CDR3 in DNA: TGTGCCAGCAGTTTGCGGGGAGCCCGACTGAGTTTT.

For the CDR3, the DNA is TGTGCCAGTAGTTCTTTAAGAGAGACAGGGGGCAGTTCTTTTCAGCCCCAGCATTTT. It codes for CASSSLRETGGSSFQPQHF. The chain is built from TRBV19 and TRBJ1-5; 10 nucleotides agree with TRBD1. This CDR3 has 19 residues. The V segment lost 5 bases and the J segment 6 bases; nucleotides outside the gene matches: 19. Per germline, CDR1 LNHDA and CDR2 SQIVND (reference sequence). Supplemented by reference TRBV19 and TRBJ1-5, the full variable domain reads DGGITQSPKYLFRKEGQNVTLSCEQNLNHDAMYWYRQDPGQGLRLIYYSQIVNDFQKGDIAEGYSVSREKKESFPLTVTSAQKNPTAFYLCASSSLRETGGSSFQPQHFGDGTRLSIL.

The CDR3 region is CASSRPGETQYF. CDR3 nucleotide sequence: TGCGCCAGCAGCCGCCCCGGAGAGACCCAGTACTTC. V is TRBV5-1 and J is TRBJ2-5; D unresolved. CDR1 is SGHRS and CDR2 is YFSETQ in the germline V gene. V was clipped by 4 bases and J by 4 bases, with 8 bases between them. This CDR3 region has 12 residues.

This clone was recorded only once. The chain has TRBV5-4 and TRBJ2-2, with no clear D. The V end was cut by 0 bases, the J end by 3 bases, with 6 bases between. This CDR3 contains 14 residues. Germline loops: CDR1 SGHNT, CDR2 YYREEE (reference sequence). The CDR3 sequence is CASSLAGDTGELFF. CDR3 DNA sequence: TGTGCCAGCAGCTTGGCCGGTGACACCGGGGAGCTGTTTTTT.

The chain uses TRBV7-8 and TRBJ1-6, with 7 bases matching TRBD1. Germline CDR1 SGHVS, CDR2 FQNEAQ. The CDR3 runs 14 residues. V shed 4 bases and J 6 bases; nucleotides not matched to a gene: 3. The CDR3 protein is CASSSTGLNSPLHF. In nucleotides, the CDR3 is TGTGCCAGCAGCTCGACAGGGCTTAATTCACCCCTCCACTTT. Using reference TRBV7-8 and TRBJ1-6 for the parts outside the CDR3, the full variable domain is GAGVSQSPRYKVAKRGQDVALRCDPISGHVSLFWYQQALGQGPEFLTYFQNEAQLDKSGLPSDRFFAERPEGSVSTLKIQRTQQEDSAVYLCASSSTGLNSPLHFGNGTRLTVT.

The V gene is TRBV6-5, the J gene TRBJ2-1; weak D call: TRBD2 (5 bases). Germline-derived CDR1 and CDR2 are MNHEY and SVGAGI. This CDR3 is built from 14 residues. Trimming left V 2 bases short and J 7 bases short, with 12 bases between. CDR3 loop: CASSYDGVGNEQFF. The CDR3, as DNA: TGTGCCAGCAGTTACGACGGGGTGGGGAATGAGCAGTTCTTC.

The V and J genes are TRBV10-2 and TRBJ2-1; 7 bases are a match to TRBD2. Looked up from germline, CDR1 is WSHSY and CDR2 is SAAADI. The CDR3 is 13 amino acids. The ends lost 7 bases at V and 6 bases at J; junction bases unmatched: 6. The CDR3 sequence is CASTGPGGNEQFF. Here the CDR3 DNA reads TGCGCCAGCACTGGCCCGGGGGGCAATGAGCAGTTCTTC.

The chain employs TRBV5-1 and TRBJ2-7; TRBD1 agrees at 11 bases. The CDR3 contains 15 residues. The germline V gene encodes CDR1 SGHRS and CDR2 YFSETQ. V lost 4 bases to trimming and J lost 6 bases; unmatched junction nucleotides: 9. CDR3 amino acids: CASSGGTGGFLEQYF. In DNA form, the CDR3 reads TGCGCCAGCAGCGGAGGGACAGGGGGTTTTCTCGAGCAGTACTTC.

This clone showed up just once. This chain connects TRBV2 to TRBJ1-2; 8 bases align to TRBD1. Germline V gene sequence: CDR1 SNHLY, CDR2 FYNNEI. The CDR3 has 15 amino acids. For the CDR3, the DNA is TGTGCGACCAAATGGGACAGGTCTCGGAACTATGGCTACACCTTC. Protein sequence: CATKWDRSRNYGYTF.